Listed below are T cell receptor beta chains from one sample, sequenced in a study of blood T cell repertoires in COVID-19. Profiled with immunoSEQ multiplex PCR; TCRdb holds only in-frame clones, not every one. Of about 12,000 clones listed, 65% to 90% are singletons. The sequenced sample was peripheral blood. These receptors all come from a human donor in a cohort sampled during active COVID-19. Each CDR3 is given with its conserved first and last residue. A D gene is named only where the DNA matches it firmly. Clone size appears in some rows only: once, few, many, or a class for an expanded clone.

j_call d_call clone_size v_call cdr3_aa cdr3_nt
TRBJ1-6 NA NA TRBV6-2/TRBV6-3 CASSYSPLAGSPLHF TGTGCCAGCAGTTACTCACCCCTCGCAGGTTCACCCCTCCACTTT
TRBJ1-3 NA NA TRBV19 CASSPRIQRSGNTIYF TGTGCCAGTAGTCCTCGGATTCAGAGGTCTGGAAACACCATATATTTT
TRBJ1-6 TRBD1 NA TRBV4-2 CASSHRTGVSPLHF TGTGCCAGCAGCCATAGGACAGGGGTCTCACCCCTCCACTTT
TRBJ2-3 NA NA TRBV4-2 CASSQGRSGFTDTQYF TGTGCCAGCAGCCAAGGGCGGAGCGGTTTCACAGATACGCAGTATTTT
TRBJ2-1 TRBD2 NA TRBV27 CASSSLAGGTYNEQFF TGTGCCAGCAGTTCATTAGCGGGGGGCACTTACAATGAGCAGTTCTTC
TRBJ1-6 TRBD1 NA TRBV27 CASRPDRGLVGGSPLHF TGTGCCAGCAGGCCAGACAGGGGGCTAGTGGGTGGTTCACCCCTCCACTTT
TRBJ2-1 TRBD2 NA TRBV11-2 CASSSIAGGRNEQFF TGTGCCAGCAGCTCTATCGCGGGGGGGCGCAATGAGCAGTTCTTC
TRBJ1-3 TRBD1 NA TRBV19 CASNTGDGNTIYF TGTGCCAGTAATACAGGGGACGGAAACACCATATATTTT
TRBJ1-1 NA NA TRBV12-5 CASGLVQGRYNTEAFF TGTGCTAGTGGTTTGGTACAGGGACGCTATAACACTGAAGCTTTCTTT
TRBJ2-1 TRBD2 NA TRBV7-8 CASSLVWGTSGDEQFF TGTGCCAGCAGCTTAGTATGGGGGACTAGCGGGGATGAGCAGTTCTTC
TRBJ2-7 NA NA TRBV3-1/TRBV3-2 CASSQAERYYEQYF TGTGCCAGCAGCCAAGCTGAACGGTACTACGAGCAGTACTTC
TRBJ2-1 TRBD2 NA TRBV7-2 CASSSSGVGRNEQFF TGTGCCAGCAGTTCTAGCGGGGTCGGCAGAAATGAGCAGTTCTTC
TRBJ1-4 NA NA TRBV18 CASSPAGNEKLFF TGTGCCAGCTCACCGGCAGGCAATGAAAAACTGTTTTTT
TRBJ1-4 NA NA TRBV28 CASSQDRTNEKLFF TGTGCCAGCAGTCAGGACAGAACTAATGAAAAACTGTTTTTT
TRBJ2-2 TRBD1 NA TRBV5-1 CASSGMGQGRTGELFF TGCGCCAGCAGCGGAATGGGACAGGGAAGAACCGGGGAGCTGTTTTTT
TRBJ2-3 TRBD2 NA TRBV2 CASSEGLAGGDTQYF TGTGCCAGCAGTGAGGGGCTAGCGGGCGGCGATACGCAGTATTTT
TRBJ2-5 TRBD1 NA TRBV28 CASSPGQGTETQYF TGTGCCAGCAGTCCCGGACAGGGGACAGAGACCCAGTACTTC
TRBJ2-7 NA NA TRBV27 CASSSYRVYEQYF TGTGCCAGCAGTTCCTACCGCGTGTACGAGCAGTACTTC
TRBJ2-2 TRBD1 NA TRBV28 CASSYTRGRTGELFF TGTGCCAGCAGCTATACCAGGGGGCGCACCGGGGAGCTGTTTTTT
TRBJ1-6 NA NA TRBV7-8 CASSSRQIYNSPLHF TGTGCCAGCAGCTCCAGACAGATCTATAATTCACCCCTCCACTTT
TRBJ2-5 NA NA TRBV12-3/TRBV12-4 CASSLGGQETQYF TGTGCCAGCAGTTTGGGGGGCCAAGAGACCCAGTACTTC
TRBJ2-5 TRBD1 NA TRBV7-8 CASSPGGAGETQYF TGTGCCAGCAGCCCAGGGGGCGCAGGGGAGACCCAGTACTTC
TRBJ2-2 TRBD1 NA TRBV5-6 CASSLTTGVGNTGELFF TGTGCCAGCAGCTTGACAACAGGGGTCGGGAACACCGGGGAGCTGTTTTTT
TRBJ2-2 TRBD2 NA TRBV29-1 CSAGGPKIGELFF TGCAGCGCGGGGGGGCCGAAGATCGGGGAGCTGTTTTTT
TRBJ1-2 NA NA TRBV7-8 CASSLNYRDGYTF TGTGCCAGCAGCTTAAACTACAGGGATGGCTACACCTTC
TRBJ2-7 NA NA TRBV5-1 CASSTIPGKIYEQYF TGCGCCAGCAGCACGATACCGGGAAAAATCTACGAGCAGTACTTC
TRBJ2-2 NA NA TRBV2 CASRQAPNTGELFF TGTGCCAGCAGACAGGCGCCGAACACCGGGGAGCTGTTTTTT
TRBJ1-3 NA NA TRBV5-1 CASSLATGGNTIYF TGCGCCAGCAGCTTGGCCACAGGGGGAAACACCATATATTTT
TRBJ2-2 TRBD2 NA TRBV7-2 CASSHLAGVTGELFF TGTGCCAGCAGCCATCTAGCGGGGGTTACCGGGGAGCTGTTTTTT
TRBJ1-1 NA NA TRBV5-6 CASSLYSGDTEAFF TGTGCCAGCAGCTTGTATTCGGGGGACACTGAAGCTTTCTTT
TRBJ2-5 NA once TRBV11-2 CASSLRGETQYF TGTGCCAGCAGCCTTCGAGGGGAGACCCAGTACTTC
TRBJ2-5 NA NA TRBV7-9 CASSLEPAVETQYF TGTGCCAGCAGCTTAGAGCCTGCCGTAGAGACCCAGTACTTC
TRBJ2-7 NA NA TRBV27 CASSSTGSAREQYF TGTGCCAGCAGTTCCACAGGTTCGGCTCGCGAGCAGTACTTC
TRBJ2-3 NA NA TRBV19 CASSMVRLDTDTQYF TGTGCCAGTAGTATGGTTCGGCTAGACACAGATACGCAGTATTTT
TRBJ1-1 TRBD1 NA TRBV19 CASSPAGTGHTEAFF TGTGCCAGTAGCCCGGCAGGGACAGGGCACACTGAAGCTTTCTTT
TRBJ1-2 NA NA TRBV9 CASSEGTNYGYTF TGTGCCAGCAGCGAGGGGACTAACTATGGCTACACCTTC
TRBJ1-6 NA NA TRBV6-5 CASRAIVRSPLHF TGTGCCAGCAGGGCCATTGTACGTTCACCCCTCCACTTT
TRBJ2-5 NA NA TRBV5-6 CASSLELKETQYF TGTGCCAGCAGCTTGGAACTAAAAGAGACCCAGTACTTC
TRBJ2-1 NA NA TRBV9 CASSPDPGVNNEQFF TGTGCCAGCAGCCCAGACCCAGGGGTAAACAATGAGCAGTTCTTC
TRBJ1-2 NA NA TRBV5-4 CASREGGRGYGYTF TGTGCCAGCAGGGAGGGGGGGCGAGGCTATGGCTACACCTTC
TRBJ2-7 NA few TRBV2 CASSEAVDRDEQYF TGTGCCAGCAGTGAAGCGGTAGATCGGGACGAGCAGTACTTC
TRBJ1-1 NA few TRBV7-3 CASSWAMNTEAFF TGTGCCAGCAGCTGGGCGATGAACACTGAAGCTTTCTTT
TRBJ2-7 TRBD2 NA TRBV28 CASSSLLAGGKYF TGTGCCAGCAGTTCCCTTCTAGCGGGGGGGAAGTACTTC
TRBJ2-3 NA NA TRBV2 CASSPQMFDTQYF TGTGCCAGCAGTCCACAGATGTTTGATACGCAGTATTTT
TRBJ2-5 TRBD1 NA TRBV7-8 CASSLFQDFEGTGETQYF TGTGCCAGCAGCTTATTTCAAGATTTCGAAGGGACAGGGGAGACCCAGTACTTC
TRBJ1-1 TRBD1 few TRBV7-9 CASSLSYGDRNTEAFF TGTGCCAGCAGCTTGAGTTATGGGGACAGGAACACTGAAGCTTTCTTT
TRBJ1-4 TRBD1 NA TRBV4-3 CASSQEAGTGSVKLFF TGCGCCAGCAGCCAGGAGGCCGGGACAGGGTCTGTAAAACTGTTTTTT
TRBJ2-2 TRBD1 NA TRBV9 CASSVEETGFGELFF TGTGCCAGCAGCGTAGAGGAGACAGGGTTCGGGGAGCTGTTTTTT
TRBJ2-5 TRBD2 NA TRBV11-2 CASSDSGGAEETQYF TGTGCCAGCAGCGACAGCGGGGGGGCCGAGGAGACCCAGTACTTC
TRBJ1-1 NA NA TRBV3-1/TRBV3-2 CASSQSPGFGAFF TGTGCCAGCAGCCAAAGTCCGGGGTTCGGAGCTTTCTTT